This TCR beta chain was sequenced in a study of cytomegalovirus exposure and HLA in healthy donors. Looking at the study overall: Earlier, 150 million to 200 million T cells were analyzed, and around 100 million unique TCR beta sequences were found among them. Tens of millions of unique TCRs from HLA-typed donors were held in an early release of data.

A word on this clone: Its antigen remains unidentified.

Regarding the study as a whole: It was assumed in the presence/absence analyses that sequencing depth was roughly uniform across donors. A classifier reportedly called cytomegalovirus status with high sensitivity and specificity.

CDR3 size: 16 residues. V lost 0 bases and J 4 bases, leaving 14 bases between the germline ends. Germline lookup yields CDR1 SGHRS and CDR2 YFSETQ. PCR primers comprised 60 Vbeta and 13 Jbeta primers. TCRdb's copy holds only in-frame clones and misses some; the assay was immunoSEQ multiplex PCR. The data hold 90,000 to 100,000 clones, with over 70% observed a single time. The V and J genes are TRBV5-1 and TRBJ1-5; TRBD1 is a possible D gene (5 bases). This receptor was taken from a woman in her 40s in good health and CMV-seronegative. The sequencing sample was made of PBMCs. In DNA form, the CDR3 reads TGCGCCAGCAGCTTGGGAGTCATGGGGCTTAATCAGCCCCAGCATTTT. It is translated as CASSLGVMGLNQPQHF.